A selection of T cell receptor beta chains follows, all from one sample in a study of CD8+CD57+ T cells in acquired aplastic anemia. MiXCR, run by TCRdb on the reads, gives a single entry per CDR3 protein. The profile shows about 210,000 distinct CDR3 sequences, approximately 60% of them singletons. Sequencing was performed on sorted CD4+, CD8+, or CD8+CD57+ T cells (not recorded which) from PBMCs. These TCRs come from a human donor in good health. The CDR3 runs from the conserved cysteine through the conserved F or W. The D gene is left open where the match is weak. Not all rows give a size; the values are once, few, many and, for expanded clones, a class.

d_call	clone_size	v_call	j_call	cdr3_nt	cdr3_aa
.	.	TRBV2	TRBJ2-5	TGTGCCAGCAGTTCTGGACGGGGGCAAGGCCAAGAGACCCAGTACTTC	CASSSGRGQGQETQYF
TRBD2	.	TRBV7-2	TRBJ2-7	TGTGCCAGCAGCTTAATGTTTGGCGGGGGACCCTACGAGCAGTACTTC	CASSLMFGGGPYEQYF
.	.	TRBV19	TRBJ1-1	TGTGCCAGCGGACTACCGAACACTGAAGCTTTCTTT	CASGLPNTEAFF
TRBD1	.	TRBV10-2	TRBJ1-2	TGCGCCAGCAGTGAGGGACAGGGGGTAAGGAATGGCTACACCTTC	CASSEGQGVRNGYTF
.	.	TRBV19	TRBJ2-2	TGTGCCAGTAGTATAGAACTAGCAACCGGGGAGCTGTTTTTT	CASSIELATGELFF
.	.	TRBV10-3	TRBJ2-7	TGTGCCATCAGTGACGAGGTAGCGGCTTACGAGCAGTACTTC	CAISDEVAAYEQYF
.	many	TRBV5-6	TRBJ1-2	TGTGCCACTACGAGGGGGGGGTACTCCACTAACTATGGCTACACCTTC	CATTRGGYSTNYGYTF
.	many	TRBV6-6	TRBJ2-7	TGTGCCAGCAGTTCCGGGGCTGTTATCGAGCAGTACTTC	CASSSGAVIEQYF
TRBD2	.	TRBV15	TRBJ2-1	TGTGCCACCAGCAGGACTAGCAGGAGTTGGGGCAATGAGCAGTTCTTC	CATSRTSRSWGNEQFF
.	.	TRBV7-2	TRBJ2-3	TGTGCCAGCAGCTTATTCCCGCGCGGAGCAGATACGCAGTATTTT	CASSLFPRGADTQYF
.	once	TRBV29-1	TRBJ2-7	TGCAGCGTTGACGGAGAGGGCTACGAGCAGTACTTC	CSVDGEGYEQYF
TRBD2	.	TRBV6-6	TRBJ2-3	TGTGCCAGCAGTTACAGCGGGGGCGGGGCAGATGCGCAGTATTTT	CASSYSGGGADAQYF
.	many	TRBV12-3/TRBV12-4	TRBJ2-2	TGTGCCAGCAGTTTAAGAGTTTTGGGGACCGGGGAGCTGTTTTTT	CASSLRVLGTGELFF
.	.	TRBV11-2	TRBJ1-3	TGTGCCAGCAGCTCCCGACTGAGCTCTGGAAACACCATATATTTT	CASSSRLSSGNTIYF
.	.	TRBV2	TRBJ2-2	TGTGCCAGCAGTCTTGGTCGGGGCACCGGGGAGCTGTTTTTT	CASSLGRGTGELFF
.	.	TRBV12-3/TRBV12-4	TRBJ1-5	TGTGCCAGCACCGAGGGCAATCAGCCCCAGCATTTT	CASTEGNQPQHF
TRBD1	.	TRBV5-1	TRBJ2-7	TGCGCCAGCAGCTTAGGACAGGGAATCAACGAGCAGTACTTC	CASSLGQGINEQYF
TRBD1	.	TRBV7-6	TRBJ1-3	TGTGCCAGCAGCTTGGGACAGGGCCCCCCTGGAAACACCATATATTTT	CASSLGQGPPGNTIYF
.	many	TRBV6-2/TRBV6-3	TRBJ2-7	TGTGCCAGCAGTTACTTAGACACAAACCCCTACGAGCAGTACTTC	CASSYLDTNPYEQYF
.	.	TRBV27	TRBJ2-7	TGTGCCAGCAGGCGGGACCCTCCAGGCATTGAGCAGTACTTC	CASRRDPPGIEQYF
TRBD1	few	TRBV6-1	TRBJ1-5	TGTGCCAGCAGTGAAGCGAAGACAGGGCACGATCTATATAGCAATCAGCCCCAGCATTTT	CASSEAKTGHDLYSNQPQHF
.	.	TRBV19	TRBJ2-1	TGTGCCAGTAGTATTGGAGGCCTATCCTACAATGAGCAGTTCTTC	CASSIGGLSYNEQFF
TRBD2	.	TRBV19	TRBJ2-7	TGTGCCAGTAGTGGGTTAGCGGGAAAGTACGAGCAGTACTTC	CASSGLAGKYEQYF
TRBD2	.	TRBV2	TRBJ2-5	TGTGCCAGCACCCCCAGCTGGGGACTAGCGGGGGGGAAAACACAAGAGACCCAGTACTTC	CASTPSWGLAGGKTQETQYF
.	.	TRBV7-8	TRBJ1-6	TGTGCCAGCAGCAAGTTACAGGAACCCCTCCACTTT	CASSKLQEPLHF
.	.	TRBV7-6	TRBJ2-1	TGTGCCAGCAGCGCGAGAGTAGGCAATGAGCAGTTCTTC	CASSARVGNEQFF
TRBD2	.	TRBV13	TRBJ2-7	TGTGCCAGCAGCGCGGGGACTAGCGGCTACGAGCAGTACTTC	CASSAGTSGYEQYF
.	.	TRBV20-1	TRBJ2-4	TGCAGTGCTACGAGCCCATACGATGGCGGAGCCAAAAACATTCAGTACTTC	CSATSPYDGGAKNIQYF
TRBD2	many	TRBV20-1	TRBJ2-1	TGCAGTGCTAGGTCCGGGACTAGCGAGGTCAATGAGCAGTTCTTC	CSARSGTSEVNEQFF
TRBD1	.	TRBV7-9	TRBJ1-4	TGTGCCAGCAGCCACGGGACAGTCGGAGCAACTAATGAAAAACTGTTTTTT	CASSHGTVGATNEKLFF
TRBD1	few	TRBV7-6	TRBJ1-2	TGTGCCAGCAGCTCGGACAGGGGGCGCGAAGCTAACTATGGCTACACCTTC	CASSSDRGREANYGYTF
.	few	TRBV10-3	TRBJ1-5	TGTGCCATCAGTGAGTCCGGGGAATCCTCACCCCAGCATTTT	CAISESGESSPQHF
.	.	TRBV27	TRBJ2-1	TGTGCCAGCAACGGGCAGTCCTACAATGAGCAGTCCTTC	CASNGQSYNEQSF
.	.	TRBV12-3/TRBV12-4	TRBJ1-2	TGTGCCAGCAGTGAAAGCGCGGTGGATAACTATGGCTACACCTTC	CASSESAVDNYGYTF